The 28 T cell receptor beta chains given below trace back to one sample, sequenced in a study of cytomegalovirus exposure and HLA in healthy donors (dated by TCRdb to 2016 to 2017). Receptors were amplified or captured by the immunoSEQ multiplex PCR assay. What TCRdb holds here is the immuneACCESS table cut down to in-frame rearrangements. Part of the clones is not present; checked against another copy, under half of the missing clones reflect an unresolved V gene, and the others are unexplained. The sample profile shows about 240,000 clones; about 90% of them were found once. Around 1.3% of the sample lies in the top ten. The specimen was PBMCs. The source of these receptors is a woman aged 30 to 39 in good health and CMV-seropositive.

The chain joins TRBV10-3 to TRBJ2-2; 12 bases match TRBD2. Per the germline V gene, CDR1 is ENHRY and CDR2 is SYGVKD. CDR3 size: 17 residues. V lost 4 bases to trimming and J lost 0 bases; unmatched junction nucleotides: 3. CDR3 nucleotides: TGTGCCATCAGTGCGACTAGCGGGGGTGCGAACACCGGGGAGCTGTTTTTT. Residues: CAISATSGGANTGELFF.

The rearrangement uses TRBV19 and TRBJ2-1; TRBD2 agrees at 9 bases. The CDR3 loop spans 14 amino acids. CDR1 is LNHDA, CDR2 SQIVND, per germline (reference sequence). The V and J ends lost 10 bases and 7 bases, in that order; junction bases with no gene match: 11. The CDR3 loop reads CATLGREGHNEQFF. The CDR3 nucleotides are TGTGCCACCCTGGGGCGGGAGGGCCATAATGAGCAGTTCTTC. The full variable domain, completed using reference TRBV19 and TRBJ2-1, is DGGITQSPKYLFRKEGQNVTLSCEQNLNHDAMYWYRQDPGQGLRLIYYSQIVNDFQKGDIAEGYSVSREKKESFPLTVTSAQKNPTAFYLCATLGREGHNEQFFGPGTRLTVL.

The genes are TRBV7-7 and TRBJ2-1, with 9 bases identical to TRBD2. Per the germline V gene, CDR1 is SSHAT and CDR2 is FNYEAQ (reference sequence). V was pared by 4 bases and J by 6 bases, with 10 bases of the junction left unmatched. The CDR3 has 16 residues. The CDR3 region is CASSWGTAGGTNEQFF. CDR3 sequence (DNA): TGTGCCAGCAGCTGGGGGACGGCGGGAGGGACCAATGAGCAGTTCTTC.

The V gene is TRBV19, the J gene TRBJ1-2; D unclear. Trimming removed 1 base at V and 4 bases at J, with 13 bases between. The CDR3 is made up of 15 amino acids. Germline V CDR1 and CDR2: LNHDA, SQIVND (reference sequence). The CDR3 nucleotides are TGTGCCAGTAGTATAGCTCAGAGGAGAGGCTATGGCTACACCTTC. Translating gives CASSIAQRRGYGYTF. The variable domain in full, with the rest retrieved from reference TRBV19 and TRBJ1-2, is DGGITQSPKYLFRKEGQNVTLSCEQNLNHDAMYWYRQDPGQGLRLIYYSQIVNDFQKGDIAEGYSVSREKKESFPLTVTSAQKNPTAFYLCASSIAQRRGYGYTFGSGTRLTVV.

The gene calls are TRBV4-1 and TRBJ1-3; no clear D gene. The CDR3 has 17 residues. V lost 1 base, J lost 2 bases, and 15 bases lay in between. Germline-derived CDR1 and CDR2 are MGHRA and YSYEKL. The chain's CDR3 is CASSQGLTVAPGNTIYF. DNA of the CDR3: TGCGCCAGCAGCCAAGGCCTTACAGTGGCCCCTGGAAACACCATATATTTT.

This chain uses TRBV29-1 with TRBJ1-3; D is perhaps TRBD1 (5 bases). The length of the CDR3 is 13 residues. V gave up 4 bases and J gave up 4 bases, with 11 bases separating them. CDR1 SQVTM and CDR2 ANQGSEA come from the germline V gene. The CDR3: CSVGEQAGNTIYF. The DNA for the CDR3 is TGCAGCGTTGGGGAACAGGCCGGAAACACCATATATTTT.

The rearrangement uses TRBV6-1 and TRBJ2-1, with 10 bases fitting TRBD2. The junction had 11 bases not matched to a gene; V was cut back by 2 bases and J by 7 bases. The germline V gene has CDR1 MNHNS and CDR2 SASEGT. This CDR3 comprises 17 residues. CDR3: CASSETSSGSPRNEQFF. The CDR3 nucleotides are TGTGCCAGCAGTGAAACGTCTAGCGGGAGTCCGAGGAATGAGCAGTTCTTC.

This chain uses TRBV4-1 with TRBJ2-1; 11 bases are shared with TRBD2. The germline V gene encodes CDR1 MGHRA and CDR2 YSYEKL. This CDR3 is built from 15 residues. The V segment lost 5 bases and the J segment 4 bases; nucleotides outside the gene matches: 4. CDR3: CASSNGTSGYNEQFF. CDR3 bases: TGCGCCAGCAGCAACGGGACTAGCGGTTACAATGAGCAGTTCTTC.

This chain joins TRBV5-1 and TRBJ2-5, with 9 bases identical to TRBD2. The CDR3 runs to 15 residues. Germline CDR1 is SGHRS and CDR2 is YFSETQ. The V segment lost 4 bases and the J segment 3 bases; nucleotides outside the gene matches: 7. CDR3 in amino acids: CASSEGVAGEETQYF. DNA for the CDR3: TGCGCCAGCAGCGAGGGGGTAGCGGGAGAAGAGACCCAGTACTTC. Supplemented by reference TRBV5-1 and TRBJ2-5, the full variable domain reads KAGVTQTPRYLIKTRGQQVTLSCSPISGHRSVSWYQQTPGQGLQFLFEYFSETQRNKGNFPGRFSGRQFSNSRSEMNVSTLELGDSALYLCASSEGVAGEETQYFGPGTRLLVL.

The chain recombines TRBV14 with TRBJ1-1, with TRBD1 as a possible D gene (5 bases). Germline assignment: CDR1 SGHDN and CDR2 FVKESK. The V end was cut by 2 bases, the J end by 4 bases, with 17 bases between. There are 16 residues in the CDR3. The CDR3 region is CASSQLTGAGATEAFF. CDR3 in DNA: TGTGCCAGCAGCCAACTTACAGGAGCGGGTGCCACTGAAGCTTTCTTT.

This rearrangement joins TRBV27 to TRBJ2-2; tentatively, D is TRBD2 (6 bases). Trimming stripped 8 bases from V and 6 bases from J, with 31 bases between. The CDR3 extends over 19 amino acids. CDR1 and CDR2 from the germline V gene are MNHEY and SMNVEV (reference sequence). DNA of the CDR3: TGTGCCAGCTATGGGGGGTCGGTTATCCCTCAGTATGTGGCCGGGGAGCTGTTTTTT. Residues: CASYGGSVIPQYVAGELFF.

The chain has TRBV10-3 and TRBJ2-3; 9 positions match TRBD1. The V segment lost 7 bases and the J segment 6 bases; nucleotides outside the gene matches: 11. Germline-derived CDR1 and CDR2 are ENHRY and SYGVKD. CDR3 size: 15 residues. CDR3 in DNA: TGTGCCATCAAGACCGGGACAGGGCCCGGGGATACGCAGTATTTT. This encodes CAIKTGTGPGDTQYF.

The chain has TRBV10-3 and TRBJ2-7; 8 bases line up with TRBD1. Trimming cost V 6 bases and J 0 bases; bases outside gene matches: 4. The CDR3 length is 14 residues. Germline lookup yields CDR1 ENHRY and CDR2 SYGVKD. The CDR3 nucleotides read TGTGCCATCAGAGAGACAGGGGACTCCTACGAGCAGTACTTC. Protein product: CAIRETGDSYEQYF.

V is TRBV27 and J is TRBJ1-3; D call uncertain. CDR3 length: 15 residues. The V end lost 2 bases, the J end lost 8 bases, and 16 bases lay between the germline ends. CDR1 and CDR2 (germline): MNHEY, SMNVEV (reference sequence). The CDR3 nucleotides read TGTGCCAGCAGTTTAGAGGGCAACTCCTTCCACACCATATATTTT. Translation: CASSLEGNSFHTIYF.

The chain employs TRBV27 and TRBJ2-1; D is unclear. The length of the CDR3 is 13 residues. CDR1 MNHEY and CDR2 SMNVEV come from the germline V gene (reference sequence). Between the trimmed V and J ends, which lost 3 bases and 0 bases, there was a span of 3 bases. CDR3 DNA sequence: TGTGCCAGCAGTTTCAGCTCCTACAATGAGCAGTTCTTC. It specifies CASSFSSYNEQFF.

The chain employs TRBV6-1 and TRBJ2-2; tentative D call: TRBD1 (6 bases). This CDR3 is built from 17 residues. V was shortened by 2 bases and J by 7 bases, with 20 bases between the two germline ends. The germline CDR1 and CDR2 sequences are MNHNS and SASEGT. CDR3 DNA sequence: TGTGCCAGCAGTGAATTGTGGCGGCAGGGGCTCGGCGGGGAGCTGTTTTTT. Protein: CASSELWRQGLGGELFF.

The chain is built from TRBV19 and TRBJ2-3, with D maybe TRBD2 (5 bases). Trimming took 2 bases from V and 8 from J, leaving 11 bases between them. The CDR3 sequence is 13 residues long. From germline, CDR1 is LNHDA and CDR2 SQIVND (reference sequence). The CDR3 sequence: CASSIITAGTQYF. CDR3 DNA: TGTGCCAGTAGTATAATCACCGCGGGTACGCAGTATTTT.

V usage is TRBV7-7 and J usage is TRBJ2-2; the match to TRBD2 covers 8 bases. J was trimmed by 0 bases and V by 5 bases; bases with no gene match: 5. The CDR3 extends over 16 amino acids. Germline CDR1 reads SSHAT; CDR2 reads FNYEAQ (reference sequence). CDR3 loop: CASSLNSGANTGELFF. CDR3 DNA sequence: TGTGCCAGCAGCCTTAATAGCGGGGCGAACACCGGGGAGCTGTTTTTT. Full variable domain (rest looked up from reference TRBV7-7 and TRBJ2-2): GAGVSQSPRYKVTKRGQDVTLRCDPISSHATLYWYQQALGQGPEFLTYFNYEAQPDKSGLPSDRFSAERPEGSISTLTIQRTEQRDSAMYRCASSLNSGANTGELFFGEGSRLTVL.

This chain uses TRBV7-2 with TRBJ1-1; maybe TRBD1 (5 bases). Germline CDR1 SGHTA, CDR2 FQGNSA. The V gene lost 1 base and the J gene lost 2 bases, with 11 bases spanning the gap. This CDR3 is built from 15 residues. CDR3 DNA: TGTGCCAGCAGCTTAGTTCCGGGGGATAACACTGAAGCTTTCTTT. Protein sequence: CASSLVPGDNTEAFF. The full variable domain, its missing parts supplied by reference TRBV7-2 and TRBJ1-1, is GAGVSQSPSNKVTEKGKDVELRCDPISGHTALYWYRQSLGQGLEFLIYFQGNSAPDKSGLPSDRFSAERTGGSVSTLTIQRTQQEDSAVYLCASSLVPGDNTEAFFGQGTRLTVV.

V usage is TRBV19 and J usage is TRBJ2-1; no reliable D call. V was trimmed by 7 bases and J by 4 bases, leaving 11 bases between them. Germline V gene data show CDR1 as LNHDA and CDR2 as SQIVND (reference sequence). This CDR3 has 13 amino acids. CDR3 region: CASKTPGYNEQFF. As DNA, the CDR3 is TGTGCCAGTAAAACGCCGGGTTACAATGAGCAGTTCTTC.

The J gene is TRBJ2-7, the V gene TRBV27; 11 bases match TRBD1. The V gene's germline CDR1 is MNHEY and CDR2 SMNVEV (reference sequence). V lost 5 bases to trimming and J lost 3 bases; unmatched junction nucleotides: 9. The CDR3 sequence is 16 residues long. Written as DNA, the CDR3 is TGTGCCAGCAGTCTTAACCGGGACAGGGGGTTCTACGAGCAGTACTTC. Amino acid sequence: CASSLNRDRGFYEQYF.

V usage is TRBV15 and J usage is TRBJ1-3; no definite D call. Germline loops: CDR1 LNHNV, CDR2 YYDKDF (reference sequence). The V end lost 5 bases, the J end lost 0 bases, and 11 bases lay between the germline ends. CDR3 size: 15 residues. DNA for the CDR3: TGTGCCACCAGCTTGTTTCGGAGCTCTGGAAACACCATATATTTT. Its protein product is CATSLFRSSGNTIYF.

The sample holds a few counts of this clone. The chain has TRBV5-1 and TRBJ2-7; 10 nucleotides line up with TRBD1. V trimming: 2 bases; J trimming: 3 bases; junction bases outside the gene matches: 5. Germline V gene lookup returns CDR1 SGHRS and CDR2 YFSETQ. This CDR3 region has 15 residues. CDR3 nucleotides: TGCGCCAGCAGCTTTGGGGGACAGGGGTTCTACGAGCAGTACTTC. Amino acid sequence: CASSFGGQGFYEQYF.

The chain combines TRBV5-6 with TRBJ2-2, with 8 positions matching TRBD1. Trimming removed 5 bases from V and 7 bases from J; junction bases left unmatched: 10. Germline CDR1 SGHDT, CDR2 YYEEEE. This CDR3 is built from 15 residues. DNA of the CDR3: TGTGCCAGCAGGTCAGGACAGGGAAGAAACGGGGAGCTGTTTTTT. It translates to CASRSGQGRNGELFF.

As concerns this clone: Within the sample, other DNA sequences also encode this same CDR3. V usage is TRBV9 and J usage is TRBJ2-7, with D maybe TRBD2 (5 bases). The CDR3 loop spans 13 amino acids. With 4 bases removed from V and 3 bases from J, the gap between germline ends came to 11 bases. The germline gives CDR1 SGDLS, CDR2 YYNGEE. CDR3 sequence reads: CASSSPGSYEQYF. In nucleotides, the CDR3 is TGTGCCAGCAGCTCCCCTGGGAGCTACGAGCAGTACTTC.

The genes are TRBV9 and TRBJ1-2; perhaps TRBD1 as D (5 bases). Deletions cut 1 base from V and 4 bases from J, with 11 bases between. In germline, CDR1 is SGDLS, CDR2 YYNGEE. The CDR3 is 14 amino acids. Here the CDR3 reads CASSVSVGLYGYTF. The DNA of the CDR3 is TGTGCCAGCAGCGTAAGTGTGGGACTCTATGGCTACACCTTC. Full variable domain (rest looked up from reference TRBV9 and TRBJ1-2): DSGVTQTPKHLITATGQRVTLRCSPRSGDLSVYWYQQSLDQGLQFLIQYYNGEERAKGNILERFSAQQFPDLHSELNLSSLELGDSALYFCASSVSVGLYGYTFGSGTRLTVV.

The chain uses TRBV28 and TRBJ2-3; maybe TRBD2 (6 bases). Germline V gene sequence: CDR1 MDHEN, CDR2 SYDVKM. Trimming pared 8 bases from V and 2 bases from J, leaving 14 bases between. The CDR3 has 14 residues. The CDR3 nucleotides read TGTGCCAGCGTGGAGGGTTCATCCACAGATACGCAGTATTTT. Protein sequence: CASVEGSSTDTQYF.

V gene TRBV5-8 combines with J gene TRBJ2-7, with D perhaps matching TRBD2 (6 bases). The V end was cut by 0 bases, the J end by 1 base, with 11 bases between. The CDR3 spans 15 residues. Per the germline V gene, CDR1 is SGHTS and CDR2 is YDEGEE. This CDR3 is CASSLVGSGSYEQYF. The CDR3 nucleotides are TGTGCCAGCAGCTTGGTCGGGAGCGGATCCTACGAGCAGTACTTC.